The next 7 T cell receptor beta chains were all read from a single sample in a study of blood T cell repertoires in COVID-19. Clones were sequenced by immunoSEQ multiplex PCR, and TCRdb holds only the in-frame ones, with some missing. Counted here are 25,000 to 40,000 clones, roughly nine tenths occurring once; the ten biggest clones make up roughly 5%. Sequencing used peripheral blood. The source is a human donor in a cohort sampled during active COVID-19.

This rearrangement joins TRBV6-5 to TRBJ1-2; 7 bases align to TRBD1. Germline V gene data show CDR1 as MNHEY and CDR2 as SVGAGI. The J segment lost 4 bases and the V segment lost 7 bases, leaving 9 bases of the junction unmatched. The CDR3 extends over 14 amino acids. CDR3 residues: CASTPGQSPYGYTF. The CDR3 nucleotides read TGTGCCAGCACTCCGGGACAGTCCCCCTATGGCTACACCTTC.

This sequence joins TRBV5-1 and TRBJ2-5; tentative D call: TRBD1 (5 bases). This CDR3 comprises 17 residues. Trimming took off 0 bases at V and 1 base at J, with 16 bases between the two ends. Germline V gene data show CDR1 as SGHRS and CDR2 as YFSETQ. This CDR3 is CASSLGGLGRAQETQYF. CDR3 in DNA: TGCGCCAGCAGCTTGGGGGGTTTGGGCAGGGCCCAAGAGACCCAGTACTTC.

V gene TRBV28 combines with J gene TRBJ2-3; 7 bases map to TRBD1. Germline-derived CDR1 and CDR2 are MDHEN and SYDVKM. The CDR3 is 15 amino acids. J lost 2 bases, V lost 6 bases, and 8 bases had no gene match. The CDR3, as DNA: TGTGCCAGCAGGCGACAGGGTGCTATCACAGATACGCAGTATTTT. This codes for CASRRQGAITDTQYF.

The rearrangement uses TRBV7-9 and TRBJ1-4, with D maybe TRBD1 (5 bases). This CDR3 is built from 13 residues. The V gene's germline CDR1 is SEHNR and CDR2 FQNEAQ (reference sequence). Trimming took 2 bases from V and 5 from J, leaving 6 bases between them. CDR3 DNA: TGTGCCAGCAGCTTAACAGGAAATGAAAAACTGTTTTTT. Its translation: CASSLTGNEKLFF.

The V and J genes are TRBV6-5 and TRBJ2-7; TRBD2 might be the D (5 bases). The CDR3 is 13 residues long. CDR1 and CDR2 (germline): MNHEY, SVGAGI. V was cut by 8 bases and J by 5 bases, with 16 bases left in between. The CDR3 sequence is CASEGSPFDEQYV. The DNA for the CDR3 is TGTGCCAGCGAGGGCAGTCCATTTGACGAGCAGTACGTC.

With respect to this clone: The junction differs from germline at one of its ends, possibly a read error. The chain carries TRBV7-7 and TRBJ1-2; no clear D. CDR1 is SSHAT, CDR2 FNYEAQ, per germline (reference sequence). The CDR3 sequence is 15 residues long. The CDR3 loop is CASSPWAGENYGYTF. The CDR3 DNA reads as TGTGCTAGCAGCCCGTGGGCAGGCGAAAACTATGGCTACACCTTC.

This clone appeared a single time. The CDR3 bases are TGCGCCTCAGCAGCCGCGGAACTAGCCAAAAACATTCAGTACTTC. This codes for CASAAAELAKNIQYF. J is TRBJ2-4 and V is TRBV5-1; no reliable D call. Trimming removed 10 bases at V and 0 bases at J, with 17 bases between. The germline V gene has CDR1 SGHRS and CDR2 YFSETQ. The length of the CDR3 is 15 residues.